This TCR beta chain was profiled in a study of blood T cell repertoires in COVID-19. Study at large: T cells, B-cell-depleted T cells, or PBMCs supplied cDNA or gDNA.

TCRdb's copy holds only in-frame clones and misses some; the assay was immunoSEQ multiplex PCR. The data hold 130,000 or so clones, with 65% to 85% observed a single time. The cohort comprised adults aged about 18 to 100 years residing in 20 to 25 US areas. Participants were placed into cohorts based on the clinical history they reported. Germline V gene lookup returns CDR1 SQVTM and CDR2 ANQGSEA. The V end lost 7 bases, the J end lost 4 bases, and 10 bases lay between the germline ends. The CDR3 has 11 amino acids. The receptor's source is a woman in her 30s who had recovered from COVID-19. Sequencing was done on a sample of PBMCs or T cells enriched from blood (not recorded which). The J gene is TRBJ1-2, the V gene TRBV29-1; tentatively, D is TRBD1 (6 bases). CDR3 protein: CSDQGTYGYTF. CDR3 sequence (DNA): TGCAGCGATCAGGGGACCTATGGCTACACCTTC.